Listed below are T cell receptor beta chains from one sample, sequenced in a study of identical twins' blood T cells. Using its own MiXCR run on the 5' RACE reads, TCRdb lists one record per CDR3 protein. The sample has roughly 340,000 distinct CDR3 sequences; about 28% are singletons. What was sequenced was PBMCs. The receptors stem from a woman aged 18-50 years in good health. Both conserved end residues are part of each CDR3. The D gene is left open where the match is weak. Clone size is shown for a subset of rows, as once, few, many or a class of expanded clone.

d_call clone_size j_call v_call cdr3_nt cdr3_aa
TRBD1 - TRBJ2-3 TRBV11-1 TGTGCCAGCAGCCCCGGACAGGCGACCGCAGATACGCAGTATTTT CASSPGQATADTQYF
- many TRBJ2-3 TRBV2 TGTGCCAGCAGGGACAGCCTCTCTAGCACAGATACGCAGTATTTT CASRDSLSSTDTQYF
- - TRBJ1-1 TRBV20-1 TGCAGCGTAACACCTATCGGACCGAGAAACACTGAAGCTTTCTTT CSVTPIGPRNTEAFF
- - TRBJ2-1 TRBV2 TGCGCCAGCAGTGAAGCTTGGAGCTCCTACAATGAGCAGTTCTTC CASSEAWSSYNEQFF
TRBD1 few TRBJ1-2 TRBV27 TGTGCCAGCAATCCTCTCCGGGGACAGGGGACGCATGGCTACACCTTC CASNPLRGQGTHGYTF
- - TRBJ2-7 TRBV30 TGTGCCTGGAGCAATCAGCGCTGCGAGCAGTACTTC CAWSNQRCEQYF
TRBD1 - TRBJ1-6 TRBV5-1 TGCGCCAGCAGCTTAGGGGACAGCAATTCACCCCTCCACTTT CASSLGDSNSPLHF
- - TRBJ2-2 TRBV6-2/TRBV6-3 TGTGCCACTTCCCGGCAGAGTAACACCGGGGAGCTGTTTTTT CATSRQSNTGELFF
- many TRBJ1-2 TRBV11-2 TGTGCCAGCAGCTTAGAAACCTCCTATGGCTACACCTTC CASSLETSYGYTF
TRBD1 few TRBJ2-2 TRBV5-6 TGTGCCAGCAGCCCCGGGACAGGGGTCGCCGGGGAGCTGTTTTTT CASSPGTGVAGELFF
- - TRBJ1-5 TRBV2 TGTGCCAGCAGTGCTTGGGTCCAGCCCCAGCATTTT CASSAWVQPQHF
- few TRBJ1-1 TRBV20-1 TGCAGTGCAGGACGAGTAAACCCTGAAGCTTTCTTT CSAGRVNPEAFF
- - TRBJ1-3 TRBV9 TGTGCCAGCCTGGACTCTGGAAACACCATATATTTT CASLDSGNTIYF
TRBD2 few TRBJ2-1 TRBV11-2 TGTGCCAGCAGCTTAGATGCTAGCGGTTGGAATGAGCAGTTCTTC CASSLDASGWNEQFF
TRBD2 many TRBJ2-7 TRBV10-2 TGCGCCAGCACCTTAGAGGCTAGCGGGAGTTACGAGCAGTACTTC CASTLEASGSYEQYF
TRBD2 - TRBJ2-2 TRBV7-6 TGTGCCAGCAGCTTATACGAAAGGGGAGGGTACACCGGGGAGCTGTTTTTT CASSLYERGGYTGELFF
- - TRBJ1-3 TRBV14 TGTGCCAGCAGCCAAGGATCCTATATCGGGAACACCATATATTTT CASSQGSYIGNTIYF
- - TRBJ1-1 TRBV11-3 TGTGCCAGCAGCGATACAGGGTTGGCCACTGAAGCTTTCTTT CASSDTGLATEAFF
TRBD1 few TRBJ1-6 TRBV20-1 TGCAGTGCGCCCAGGGGGACAGGGGATAATTCACCCCTCCACTTT CSAPRGTGDNSPLHF
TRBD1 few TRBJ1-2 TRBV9 TGTGCCAGCAGCGGGATACAGGGGGAAAGCTATGGCTACACCTTC CASSGIQGESYGYTF
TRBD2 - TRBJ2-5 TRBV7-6 TGTGCCAGCAGCTTAGAACTAGCGCACCAAGAGACCCAGTACTTC CASSLELAHQETQYF
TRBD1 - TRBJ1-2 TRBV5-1 TGCGCCAGCAGCTTAGGGACAGGGAAGAATTATGGCTACACCTTC CASSLGTGKNYGYTF
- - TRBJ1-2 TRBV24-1 TGTGCCACCAGTGTTTGGGACCGGACGGATGGCTGCACCTTC CATSVWDRTDGCTF
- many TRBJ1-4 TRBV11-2 TGTGCCAGCAGCTTAGGGGGAAGGAATGAAAAACTGTTTTTT CASSLGGRNEKLFF
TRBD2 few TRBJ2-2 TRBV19 TGTGCCAGTAGTACTTTTGGTGGCCTAGCGGGGTCGGCCGGGGAGCTGTTTTTT CASSTFGGLAGSAGELFF
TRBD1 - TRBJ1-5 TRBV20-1 TGCAGTGCTAGAGGGGGACAGGGGGATCAGCCCCAGCATTTT CSARGGQGDQPQHF
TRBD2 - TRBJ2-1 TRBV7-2 TGTGCCAGCATCTCGACTAGCGGGGGAAATGAGCAGTTCTTC CASISTSGGNEQFF
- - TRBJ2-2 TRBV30 TGTGCCTGGAGAAGGTACACCGGGGAGCTGTTTTTT CAWRRYTGELFF
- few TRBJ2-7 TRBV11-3 TGTGCCAGCAGCTTTGTCGGGGAGCAGTACTTC CASSFVGEQYF
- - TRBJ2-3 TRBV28 TGTGCCAGCAGTGAGTACGACGGTGGGGTCAGCAATCAGCCCCAGTATTTT CASSEYDGGVSNQPQYF
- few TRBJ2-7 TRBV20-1 TGCAGTGCTATGTGGCACGAGCAGTACTTC CSAMWHEQYF
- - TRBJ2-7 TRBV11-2 TGTGCCAGCAGCTTCTTGCGACGTCTACGGGAGCAGTACTTC CASSFLRRLREQYF
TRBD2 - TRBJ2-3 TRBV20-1 TGCAGTGCGCAGACTAGCAGTGGTACAGATACGCAGTATTTT CSAQTSSGTDTQYF
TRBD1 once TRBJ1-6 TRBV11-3 TGTGCCAGCAGCTTGGGGGCAGGGGGAAATTCACCCCTCCACTTT CASSLGAGGNSPLHF
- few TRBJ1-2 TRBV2 TGTGCCAGCAGTGAAGGGGGCAACTATGGCTACACCTTC CASSEGGNYGYTF
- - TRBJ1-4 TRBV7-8 TGTGCCAGCAGTTCTAGATTCCACCGTGGACCGGGTAATGAAAAACTGTTTTTT CASSSRFHRGPGNEKLFF
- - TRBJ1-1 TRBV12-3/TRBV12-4 TGTGCCAGCAGTCCCCGGTGGAAGAGGGCGAGTGACTGGAACACTGAAGCTTTCTTT CASSPRWKRASDWNTEAFF